This TCR beta chain was found in a study of CXCR3-negative and CXCR3-positive naive CD8 T cells. At the level of the study: For each library, about 1.5 +/- 0.3 million TRB reads were obtained, some 130 million in total.

Study results and limitations: Naive subsets were similarly diverse, while memory CD8+ repertoires were much less diverse. Naive CXCR3-positive and CXCR3-negative cells shared similar TRBV-TRBJ usage, unlike memory cells. CXCR3-expressing naive cells carried TRB CDR3s more hydrophobic than those of CXCR3-negative naive cells.

With respect to this clonotype: Antigen specificity is unknown.

The authors made the TRB cDNA libraries by 5' RACE using UMI labels. Reprocessing the 5' RACE reads, TCRdb reports a single entry for every CDR3 protein and omits DNA. This table lists around 140,000 distinct CDR3 sequences. The sample comprised naive CXCR3- CD8+ T cells from blood. The subset was: CD45RO-CCR7+CD27+CD95- naive CD8+ T cells lacking CXCR3 (TNR3-). This TCR came from a human donor in good health. Some clones in this sample may be carry-over from other donors' samples.

The CDR3 spells CSARDRWGPYNEQFF. This rearrangement joins TRBV20-1 to TRBJ2-1; no DNA is available, so the TRBD1 call from TCRdb remains unchecked. This CDR3 has 15 amino acids. The V gene's germline CDR1 is DFQATT and CDR2 SNEGSKA (reference sequence).